This note documents a single T cell receptor beta chain sequence. Trimming took off 3 bases at V and 5 bases at J, with 14 bases between the two ends. Germline CDR1 LNHDA, CDR2 SQIVND (reference sequence). There are 14 residues in the CDR3. The entry originates in a study of blood T cell repertoires in COVID-19. Study overall: Acute and convalescent COVID-19 samples came from the United States, Italy and Spain.

In the original processing: From reference gene primer amplification, estimates of nucleated cell counts were derived. Sequencing used immunoSEQ multiplex PCR; TCRdb keeps in-frame clones, though not all of them. Clonal size and the V and J genes are those of that table, whereas D and trimming came from the DNA. Of fewer than 350,000 clones in the sample, 80% to 85% were seen once. The sequence came from a woman in her sixties with active or convalescent COVID-19. What was sequenced was peripheral blood. The chain joins TRBV19 to TRBJ2-7, with a tentative D call TRBD2 (8 bases). The CDR3 reads CASSMTGTSDEQYF. The CDR3 DNA reads TGTGCCAGTAGTATGACAGGGACTAGTGACGAGCAGTACTTC. The full variable domain, completed using reference TRBV19 and TRBJ2-7, is DGGITQSPKYLFRKEGQNVTLSCEQNLNHDAMYWYRQDPGQGLRLIYYSQIVNDFQKGDIAEGYSVSREKKESFPLTVTSAQKNPTAFYLCASSMTGTSDEQYFGPGTRLTVT.